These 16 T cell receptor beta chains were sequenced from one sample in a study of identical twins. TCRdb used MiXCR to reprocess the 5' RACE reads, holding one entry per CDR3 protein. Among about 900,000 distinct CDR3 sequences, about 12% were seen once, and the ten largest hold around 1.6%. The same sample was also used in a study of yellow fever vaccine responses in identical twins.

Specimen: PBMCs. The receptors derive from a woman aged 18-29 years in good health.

The CDR3 region has the DNA TGCGCCAGCAGCTTACGGAGCCGGACTAGCGGGAGGCCAACCACCTACGAGCAGTACTTC. Translating gives CASSLRSRTSGRPTTYEQYF. The V and J genes are TRBV4-1 and TRBJ2-7; 14 bases match TRBD2. The CDR3 contains 20 residues. Germline V lookup: CDR1 MGHRA, CDR2 YSYEKL. Trimming at V came to 5 bases and at J to 2 bases, leaving 17 bases not matched to a gene.

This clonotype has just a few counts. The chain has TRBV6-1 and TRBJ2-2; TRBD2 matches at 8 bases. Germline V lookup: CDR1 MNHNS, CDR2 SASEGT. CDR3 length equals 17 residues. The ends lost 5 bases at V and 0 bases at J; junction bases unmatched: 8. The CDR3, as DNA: TGTGCCAGCAGTCGATCAGCGGGGGACGCGAACACCGGGGAGCTGTTTTTT. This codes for CASSRSAGDANTGELFF.

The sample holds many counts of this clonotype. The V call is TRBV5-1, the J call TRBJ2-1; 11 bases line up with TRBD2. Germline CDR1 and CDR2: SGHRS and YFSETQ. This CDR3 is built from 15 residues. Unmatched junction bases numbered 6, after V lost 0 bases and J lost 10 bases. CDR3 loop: CASSLAASGGLEQFF. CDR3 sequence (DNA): TGCGCCAGCAGCTTGGCCGCTAGCGGGGGGCTGGAGCAGTTCTTC.

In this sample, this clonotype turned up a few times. The CDR3 loop reads CASSTGQGASGELFF. The CDR3 DNA reads TGCGCCAGCAGCACGGGACAGGGGGCTTCCGGGGAGCTGTTTTTT. The chain carries TRBV5-1 and TRBJ2-2; 12 nucleotides align to TRBD1. The germline CDR1 and CDR2 sequences are SGHRS and YFSETQ. This CDR3 has 15 amino acids. J lost 6 bases, V lost 4 bases, and 4 bases had no gene match.

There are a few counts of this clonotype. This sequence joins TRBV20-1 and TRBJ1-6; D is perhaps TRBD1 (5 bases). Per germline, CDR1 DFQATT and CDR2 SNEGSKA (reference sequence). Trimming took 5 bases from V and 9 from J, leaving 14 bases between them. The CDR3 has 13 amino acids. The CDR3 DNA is TGCAGTGCTCCAAGGGGACCGGCTTCACCCCTCCACTTT. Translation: CSAPRGPASPLHF.

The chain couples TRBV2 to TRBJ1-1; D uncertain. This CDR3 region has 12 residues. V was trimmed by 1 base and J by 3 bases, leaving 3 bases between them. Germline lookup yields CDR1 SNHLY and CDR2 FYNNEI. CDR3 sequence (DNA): TGTGCCAGCAGTGAAGGGTACACTGAAGCTTTCTTT. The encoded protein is CASSEGYTEAFF.

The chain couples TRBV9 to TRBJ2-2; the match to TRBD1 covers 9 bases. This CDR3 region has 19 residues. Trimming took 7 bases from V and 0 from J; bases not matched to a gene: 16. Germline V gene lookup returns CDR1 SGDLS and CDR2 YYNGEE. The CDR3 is CASQTGTGTSIPNTGELFF. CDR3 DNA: TGTGCCAGCCAGACCGGGACAGGGACTTCTATCCCGAACACCGGGGAGCTGTTTTTT.

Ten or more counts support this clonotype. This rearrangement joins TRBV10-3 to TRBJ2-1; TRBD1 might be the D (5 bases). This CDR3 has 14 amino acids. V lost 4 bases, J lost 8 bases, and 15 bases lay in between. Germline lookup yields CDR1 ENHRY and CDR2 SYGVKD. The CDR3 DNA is TGTGCCATCAGTGTCCTGGGGCGGATATATGAGCAGTTCTTC. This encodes CAISVLGRIYEQFF.

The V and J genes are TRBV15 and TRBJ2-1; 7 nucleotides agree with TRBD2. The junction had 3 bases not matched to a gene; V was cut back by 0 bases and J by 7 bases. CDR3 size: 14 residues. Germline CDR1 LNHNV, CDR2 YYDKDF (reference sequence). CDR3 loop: CATSREEGLNEQFF. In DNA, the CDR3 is TGTGCCACCAGCAGAGAAGAGGGACTAAATGAGCAGTTCTTC.

This chain's CDR3 is CASSQEGGTGGFSYNEQFF. The CDR3 nucleotides are TGTGCCAGCAGCCAAGAGGGAGGAACGGGAGGGTTTTCCTACAATGAGCAGTTCTTC. The rearrangement links TRBV3-1 to TRBJ2-1; 8 nucleotides line up with TRBD2. Trimming cost V 0 bases and J 1 base; bases outside gene matches: 11. This CDR3 is 19 amino acids long. The V gene's germline CDR1 is LGHDT and CDR2 YNNKEL (reference sequence).

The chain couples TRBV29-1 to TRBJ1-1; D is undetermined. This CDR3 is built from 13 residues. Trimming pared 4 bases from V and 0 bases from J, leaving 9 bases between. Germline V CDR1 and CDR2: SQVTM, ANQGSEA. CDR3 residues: CSVAGGVNTEAFF. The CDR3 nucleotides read TGCAGCGTTGCCGGTGGGGTGAACACTGAAGCTTTCTTT.

The CDR3 sequence: CASIRRRLAEETQYF. In DNA form, the CDR3 reads TGTGCCAGCATACGAAGAAGACTAGCAGAGGAGACCCAGTACTTC. The chain links TRBV2 to TRBJ2-5; 7 positions agree with TRBD2. The CDR3 loop spans 15 amino acids. Germline values: CDR1 SNHLY, CDR2 FYNNEI. V trimming: 7 bases; J trimming: 5 bases; junction bases outside the gene matches: 13.

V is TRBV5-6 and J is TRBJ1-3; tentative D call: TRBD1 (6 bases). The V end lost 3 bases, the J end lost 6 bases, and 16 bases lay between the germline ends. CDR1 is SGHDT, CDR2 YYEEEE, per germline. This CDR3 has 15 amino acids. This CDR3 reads CASSSPGQTANTIYF. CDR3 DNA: TGTGCCAGCAGCTCCCCAGGACAGACTGCAAACACCATATATTTT.

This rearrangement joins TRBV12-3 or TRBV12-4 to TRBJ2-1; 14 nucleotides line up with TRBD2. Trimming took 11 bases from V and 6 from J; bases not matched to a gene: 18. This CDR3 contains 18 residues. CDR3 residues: CAFCLGKQTSGRANEQFF. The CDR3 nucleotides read TGTGCCTTCTGTTTGGGCAAGCAGACTAGCGGGAGGGCCAATGAGCAGTTCTTC.

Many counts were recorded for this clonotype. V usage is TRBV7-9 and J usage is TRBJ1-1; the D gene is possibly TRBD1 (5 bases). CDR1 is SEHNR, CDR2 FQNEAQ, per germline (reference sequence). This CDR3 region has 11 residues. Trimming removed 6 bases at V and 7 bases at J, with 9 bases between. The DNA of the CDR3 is TGTGCCAGCAGTTCAGGGTTTGAAGCTTTCTTT. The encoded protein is CASSSGFEAFF.

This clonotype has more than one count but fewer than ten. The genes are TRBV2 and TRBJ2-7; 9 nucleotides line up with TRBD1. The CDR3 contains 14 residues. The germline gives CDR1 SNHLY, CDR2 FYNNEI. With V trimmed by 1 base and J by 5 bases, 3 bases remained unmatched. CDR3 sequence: CASSEGTGVHEQYF. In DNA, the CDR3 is TGTGCCAGCAGTGAAGGGACAGGGGTCCACGAGCAGTACTTC.